Here is one T cell receptor beta chain with its context. Its antigen is undetermined. Possible read error: a much larger clone is one base away. From 2 million PBMCs stored at -80 C, the unsorted libraries were generated. These data come from a study of neurological immune-mediated disorders. Whole-study results and caveats: The absence of any CDR3 amino acid sequence shared by expanded clones across subjects suggests that repertoires were private in all groups.

The length of the CDR3 is 13 residues. In germline, CDR1 is SGDLS, CDR2 YYNGEE. V lost 6 bases and J lost 7, with 16 bases in between. The team produced cDNA through 5'RACE using 10-nucleotide random UMIs. TCRdb reanalysed the 5' RACE reads using MiXCR and keeps one entry per CDR3 protein. The table includes 33,000 or so distinct CDR3 sequences, around 6.8% detected once. This chain uses TRBV9 with TRBJ2-5; D uncertain. Sample: PBMCs. The sequence was obtained from a woman aged 35 to 49 in good health. The CDR3 is CASNPESTGTQYF. CDR3 DNA: TGTGCCAGCAACCCAGAATCGACTGGGACCCAGTACTTC.